This T cell receptor beta chain came from a study of cytomegalovirus exposure and HLA in healthy donors. The PCR had 60 Vbeta and 13 Jbeta primers. Sequenced by immunoSEQ multiplex PCR; TCRdb stores in-frame clones only, minus some. This table holds about 150,000 clones, 70% found once. Points from the study as a whole: For most TCR beta V segments, an earlier analysis put the productive rate at about 90% or about 30% of the time.

This clone has more than one count but fewer than ten. What it binds is unknown. Germline V gene lookup returns CDR1 SQVTM and CDR2 ANQGSEA. The CDR3 spans 15 residues. The V end was cut by 0 bases, the J end by 1 base, with 12 bases between. The chain recombines TRBV29-1 with TRBJ1-1; D gene uncertain. The sequence was collected from a woman aged 60-70 years in good health and CMV-seropositive. Sample: PBMCs. The CDR3 region is CSVEDHAGGNTEAFF. The CDR3 bases are TGCAGCGTTGAAGATCATGCGGGCGGGAACACTGAAGCTTTCTTT.